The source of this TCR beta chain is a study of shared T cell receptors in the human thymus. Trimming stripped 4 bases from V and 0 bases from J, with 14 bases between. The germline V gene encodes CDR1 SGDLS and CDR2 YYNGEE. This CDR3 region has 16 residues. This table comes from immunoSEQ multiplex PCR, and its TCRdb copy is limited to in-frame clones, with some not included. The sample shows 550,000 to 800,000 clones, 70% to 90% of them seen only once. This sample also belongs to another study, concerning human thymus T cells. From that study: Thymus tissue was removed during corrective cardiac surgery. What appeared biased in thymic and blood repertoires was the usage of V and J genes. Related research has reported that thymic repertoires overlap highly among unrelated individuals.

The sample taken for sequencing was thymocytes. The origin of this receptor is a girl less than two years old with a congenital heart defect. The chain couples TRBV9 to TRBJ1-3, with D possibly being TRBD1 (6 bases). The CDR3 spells CASSSGHLSSGNTIYF. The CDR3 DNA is TGTGCCAGCAGCTCGGGACATCTAAGCTCTGGAAACACCATATATTTT.